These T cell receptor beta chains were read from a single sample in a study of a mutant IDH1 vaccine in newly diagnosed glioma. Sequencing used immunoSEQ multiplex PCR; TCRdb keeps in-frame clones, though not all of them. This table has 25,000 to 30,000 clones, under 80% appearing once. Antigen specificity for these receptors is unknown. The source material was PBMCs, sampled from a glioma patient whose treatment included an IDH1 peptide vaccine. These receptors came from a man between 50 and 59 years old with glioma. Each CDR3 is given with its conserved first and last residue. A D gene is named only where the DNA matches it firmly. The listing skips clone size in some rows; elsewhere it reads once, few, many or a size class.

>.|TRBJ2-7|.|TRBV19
TGTGCCAGTAGTTTCAGGACAGCCGAGGTGCTGTACTTC
CASSFRTAEVLYF
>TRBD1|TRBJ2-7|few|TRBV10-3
TGTGCCATCCGTGGGACAGGGTTGGACGAGCAGTACTTC
CAIRGTGLDEQYF
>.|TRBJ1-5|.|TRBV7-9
TGTGCCAGCAGCTTAAACACAGGGAACCAGCCCCAGCATTTT
CASSLNTGNQPQHF
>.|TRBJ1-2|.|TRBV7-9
TGTGCCAGCAGCCTAACGACAGATCCTTCAGATGGCTACACCTTC
CASSLTTDPSDGYTF
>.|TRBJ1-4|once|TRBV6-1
TGTGCCAGCAGTGAAGGGGCGACGGGACTTTTT
CASSEGATGLF
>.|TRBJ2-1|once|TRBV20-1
TGCAGTGCTAGAGGGAGGGGCCAGCAGTTCTTC
CSARGRGQQFF
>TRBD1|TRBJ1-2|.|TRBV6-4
TGTGCCAGCAGTGACACACCACAGGGGATTAATGGCTACACCTTC
CASSDTPQGINGYTF
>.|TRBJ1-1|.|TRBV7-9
TGTGCCAGCAGCCCCCCGGCAGGTAACACTGAAGCTTTCTTT
CASSPPAGNTEAFF
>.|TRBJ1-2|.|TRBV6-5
TGTGCCAGCAGTCGGTCCGACACCAACTATGGCTACACCTTC
CASSRSDTNYGYTF
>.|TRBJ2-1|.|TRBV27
TGTGCCAGCAGTTTGGTGGAGGGGGCCTACAATGAGCAGTTCTTC
CASSLVEGAYNEQFF
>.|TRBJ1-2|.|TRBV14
TGTGCCAGCAGCCCCCTAAGGCGGGGCTACACCTTC
CASSPLRRGYTF
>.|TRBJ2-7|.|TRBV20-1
TGCAGTGCGAGGTATGGCGAGCAGTACTTC
CSARYGEQYF
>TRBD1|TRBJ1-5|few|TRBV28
TGTGCCAGCAGTCGTACAGGGGTCGGCAATCAGCCCCAGCATTTT
CASSRTGVGNQPQHF
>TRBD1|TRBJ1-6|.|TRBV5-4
TGTGCCAGCAGCCCCGGGACAGAAGATTCACCCCTCCACTTT
CASSPGTEDSPLHF
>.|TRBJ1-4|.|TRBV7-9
TGTGCCAGCAGCCCCCCGGCAGGAGCGGTGGATGAAAAACTGTTTTTT
CASSPPAGAVDEKLFF
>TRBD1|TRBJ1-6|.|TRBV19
TGTGCCAGTAGTAACCAGGGGGAAGAGAATTCACCCCTCCACTTT
CASSNQGEENSPLHF
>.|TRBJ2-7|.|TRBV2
TGTGCCAGCAAGAGGTTCTCCTACGAGCAGTACTTC
CASKRFSYEQYF
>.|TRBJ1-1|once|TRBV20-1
TGCAGCAGTGCCGCGAACACTGAAGCTTTCTTT
CSSAANTEAFF